This T cell receptor beta chain originates from a study of T cells in Graves' hyperthyroidism and ophthalmopathy (dated by TCRdb to the late 2010s). With respect to the entire study: Peripheral blood samples were taken at initial diagnosis, before any treatment was given. The roughly 94 discovery patients were randomly divided into training and test sets at a 7:3 ratio. TCR V-J signatures able to tell the groups apart were searched for in a discovery cohort of around 95 patients, of whom under 45 had Graves' ophthalmopathy and under 65 had stable Graves' hyperthyroidism. According to the paper, TCR Vbeta CDR3 sequencing was carried out on 135 peripheral blood samples, which came from 40 to 45 ophthalmopathy, around 75 hyperthyroidism and about 17 progressor patients. Prospective prediction of ophthalmopathy was tested in an independent validation cohort consisting of fewer than 20 hyperthyroidism patients and approximately 16 patients who later progressed to ophthalmopathy. Thyroid tissue and blood T-cell repertoires from several Graves' hyperthyroidism patients were also compared in the study. Once sampling was done, hyperthyroidism patients were given methimazole at a starting dose of 30 mg daily, whereas ophthalmopathy patients were given high-dose intravenous methylprednisolone. Broader findings and caveats from the paper: Most expanded thyroid clonotypes (frequency above 0.001) were also detected in blood, a finding suggesting that blood repertoires may reflect thyroid immune responses. No statistical method was used to fix the sample size in advance, and group allocation was not hidden from the investigators. A 13 V-J signature model separated ophthalmopathy from stable hyperthyroidism, with over 85% sensitivity and about 81% specificity in cross-validation and 80%/75% in testing. In validation, the model predicted progression to ophthalmopathy with approximately 71% sensitivity and 72% to 85% specificity, a median of about 6.7 months before onset.

The sample holds many counts of this clonotype. Its antigen target is currently unknown. A junction end diverges from the germline sequence, so it may reflect a read error. TCR beta CDR3 regions were amplified from RNA transcripts. The first round of RT-PCR for the TCR CDR3 was performed with the HTBI primer set and the Qiagen OneStep RT-PCR kit. The libraries were constructed in a second round of multiplex PCR and then size-selected and purified. The libraries were sequenced on an Illumina HiSeq2000 using paired-end 100 bp reads. In the paper's pipeline: Raw data were processed with SOAPnuke, discarding reads with adapters, uncalled bases, mean Phred below 15, or no exact constant-primer or identifier match. COPE v1.2.5 was used to merge the high-quality paired reads, and each unique nucleotide sequence was defined as a clonotype. MiTCR v1.1 was used to align the clonotypes against IMGT TRBV, TRBD and TRBJ reference segments. Analysis was restricted to V-J combinations with a frequency above 0.0001, which covered 99.2% of repertoires. A TCS score was defined as the ratio of F50 (clonal expansion) to E x V (chaos), with BLOSUM62-based TCRdist applied between CDR3 peptides within each V-J. Welch's t-statistics and random forest reduced roughly 500 V-J features to roughly 13, which were used in a naive Bayes classifier (R e1071). The similarity between thyroid and blood repertoires was quantified using the Morisita-Horn index. Starting from the raw public reads, TCRdb applied fastp trimming at Q25, assembled clones with MiXCR and retained in-frame beta chains. CDR3 protein duplicates are merged, each entry listing the most common genes and DNA. In this record, the V and J calls reflect TCRdb's handling and not the investigators' own analysis. Within this sample are about 840,000 distinct CDR3 sequences, with roughly 40% of them counted one time only. The ten biggest clones cover 8.9% of the sample.

Stable Graves' hyperthyroidism was defined as no progression to ophthalmopathy during 18 months of follow-up. Hyperthyroidism patients were aged 18 to 65 years and newly diagnosed, with disease duration of less than 2 months. Any patient with an uncontrolled infection, another autoimmune disease, pregnancy or lactation was excluded. Diagnoses were based on clinical symptoms, serum thyroxine and TRAb, thyroid ultrasound and orbital computed tomography. Ficoll-Paque density gradient centrifugation was used to isolate PBMCs from approximately 10 ml of fresh peripheral blood. Total RNA was extracted with Trizol reagent, and quality was checked on an Agilent 2100 Bioanalyzer. The CDR3 contains 13 residues, cysteine and phenylalanine counted. Only CDR3 DNA is held: 39 bases, read in frame from base 1. CDR1 and CDR2, per the germline V gene (reference sequence), are SSHAT and FNYEAQ.

The chain links TRBV7-7 with TRBJ2-2, with no confident D gene call. The clonotype originates from a man aged 18 to 35 with Graves' hyperthyroidism. Material for sequencing was blood. The DNA sequence is TGTGCTAGCAGCTTCCGTGATGGCGGGGAGCTGTTTTTT. The encoded protein is CASSFRDGGELFF.